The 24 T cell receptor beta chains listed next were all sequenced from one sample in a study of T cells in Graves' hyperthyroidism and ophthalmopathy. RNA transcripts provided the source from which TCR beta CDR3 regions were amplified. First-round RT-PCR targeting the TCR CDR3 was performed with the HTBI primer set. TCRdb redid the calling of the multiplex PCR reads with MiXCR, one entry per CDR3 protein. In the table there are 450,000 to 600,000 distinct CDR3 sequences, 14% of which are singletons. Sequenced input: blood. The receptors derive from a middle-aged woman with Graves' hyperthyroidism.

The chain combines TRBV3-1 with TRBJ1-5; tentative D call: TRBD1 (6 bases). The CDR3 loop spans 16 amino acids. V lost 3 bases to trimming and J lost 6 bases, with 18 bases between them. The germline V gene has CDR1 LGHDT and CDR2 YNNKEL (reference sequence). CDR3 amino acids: CASSQGGSGAGQPQHF. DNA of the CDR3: TGTGCCAGCAGCCAGGGGGGTTCAGGGGCGGGTCAGCCCCAGCATTTT.

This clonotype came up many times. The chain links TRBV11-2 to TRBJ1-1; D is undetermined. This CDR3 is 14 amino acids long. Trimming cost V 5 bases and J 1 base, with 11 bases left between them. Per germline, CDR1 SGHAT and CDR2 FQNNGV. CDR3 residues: CASSLQAPNTEAFF. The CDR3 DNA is TGTGCCAGCAGCCTGCAGGCTCCGAACACTGAAGCTTTCTTT.

CDR3 sequence: CAYADTGELFF. CDR3 nucleotides: TGTGCCTACGCGGACACCGGGGAGCTGTTTTTT. This chain joins TRBV30 and TRBJ2-2; D gene uncertain. This CDR3 has 11 residues. V was cut by 7 bases and J by 3 bases, with 6 bases left in between. From germline, CDR1 is GTSNPN and CDR2 SVGIG (reference sequence). The complete variable domain, with remaining parts taken from reference TRBV30 and TRBJ2-2, reads SQTIHQWPATLVQPVGSPLSLECTVEGTSNPNLYWYRQAAGRGLQLLFYSVGIGQISSEVPQNLSASRPQDRQFILSSKKLLLSDSGFYLCAYADTGELFFGEGSRLTVL.

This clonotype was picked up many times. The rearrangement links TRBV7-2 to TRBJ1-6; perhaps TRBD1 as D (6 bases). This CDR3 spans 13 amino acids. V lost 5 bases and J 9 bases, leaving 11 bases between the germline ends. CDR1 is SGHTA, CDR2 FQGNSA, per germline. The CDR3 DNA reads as TGTGCCAGCAGCATAACAGGGAGTTCACCCCTCCACTTT. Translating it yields CASSITGSSPLHF.

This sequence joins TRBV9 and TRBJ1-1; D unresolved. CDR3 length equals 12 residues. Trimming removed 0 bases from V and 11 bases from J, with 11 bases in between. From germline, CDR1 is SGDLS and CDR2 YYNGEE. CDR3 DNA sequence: TGTGCCAGCAGCGTAGGAGAAGGGAAGGCTTTCTTT. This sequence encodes CASSVGEGKAFF.

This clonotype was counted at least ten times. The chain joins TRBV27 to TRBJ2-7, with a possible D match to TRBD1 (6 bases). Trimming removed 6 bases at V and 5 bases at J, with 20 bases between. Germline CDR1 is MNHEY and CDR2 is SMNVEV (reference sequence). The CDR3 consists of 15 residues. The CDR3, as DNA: TGTGCCAGCAGGGCCTGGGGGACAAACCCGGACGAGCAGTACTTC. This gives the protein CASRAWGTNPDEQYF.

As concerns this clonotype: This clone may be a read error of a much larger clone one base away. The CDR3 DNA reads as TGCGCCAGCAGCTCGACAGTGGACGGGGCCAACGTCCTGACTTTC. The encoded protein is CASSSTVDGANVLTF. The chain recombines TRBV5-1 with TRBJ2-6, with a weak D call TRBD1 (5 bases). V lost 3 bases to trimming and J lost 4 bases, with 11 bases between them. This CDR3 comprises 15 residues. Germline V gene sequence: CDR1 SGHRS, CDR2 YFSETQ. Variable domain in full (rest from reference TRBV5-1 and TRBJ2-6): KAGVTQTPRYLIKTRGQQVTLSCSPISGHRSVSWYQQTPGQGLQFLFEYFSETQRNKGNFPGRFSGRQFSNSRSEMNVSTLELGDSALYLCASSSTVDGANVLTFGAGSRLTVL.

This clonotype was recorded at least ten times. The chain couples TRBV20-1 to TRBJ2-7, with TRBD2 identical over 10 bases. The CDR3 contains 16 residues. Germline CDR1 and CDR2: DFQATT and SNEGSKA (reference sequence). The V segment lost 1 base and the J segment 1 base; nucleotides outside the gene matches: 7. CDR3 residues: CSARVLLLAGSYEQYF. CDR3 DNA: TGCAGTGCTAGAGTACTACTACTAGCGGGATCCTACGAGCAGTACTTC.

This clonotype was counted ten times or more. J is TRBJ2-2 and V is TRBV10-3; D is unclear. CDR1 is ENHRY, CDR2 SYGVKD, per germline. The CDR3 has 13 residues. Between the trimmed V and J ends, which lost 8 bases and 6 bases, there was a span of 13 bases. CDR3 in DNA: TGTGCCATCTCAGTGGGCGGAGCCGGGGAGCTGTTTTTT. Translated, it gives CAISVGGAGELFF.

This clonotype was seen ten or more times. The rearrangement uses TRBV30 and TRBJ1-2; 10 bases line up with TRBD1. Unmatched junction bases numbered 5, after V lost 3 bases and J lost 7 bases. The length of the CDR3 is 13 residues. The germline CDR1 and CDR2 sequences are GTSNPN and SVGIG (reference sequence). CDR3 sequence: CAWSPGQGFGYTF. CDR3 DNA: TGTGCCTGGAGCCCGGGACAGGGGTTTGGCTACACCTTC.

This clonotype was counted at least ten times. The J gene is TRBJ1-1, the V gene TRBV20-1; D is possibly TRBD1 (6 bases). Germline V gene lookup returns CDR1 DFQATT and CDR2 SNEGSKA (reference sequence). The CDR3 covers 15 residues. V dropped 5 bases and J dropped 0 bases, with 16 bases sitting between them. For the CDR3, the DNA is TGCAGTGCTGGCGACGGGGGGGGCATGAACACTGAAGCTTTCTTT. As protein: CSAGDGGGMNTEAFF.

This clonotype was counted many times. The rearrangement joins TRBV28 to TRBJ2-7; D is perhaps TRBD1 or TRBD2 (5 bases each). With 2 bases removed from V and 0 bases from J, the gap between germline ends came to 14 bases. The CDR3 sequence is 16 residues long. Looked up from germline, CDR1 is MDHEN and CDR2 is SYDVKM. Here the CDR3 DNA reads TGTGCCAGCAGTTTAATTGGGGGTTTGGGCTCCTACGAGCAGTACTTC. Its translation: CASSLIGGLGSYEQYF.

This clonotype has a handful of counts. In nucleotides, the CDR3 is TGTGCCAGCAGCGTAGAGGGACAGGCGTACAATGAGCAGTTCTTC. Its translation is CASSVEGQAYNEQFF. V and J are TRBV9 and TRBJ2-1; 8 bases line up with TRBD1. The CDR3 consists of 15 residues. Trimming cost V 0 bases and J 4 bases; bases outside gene matches: 3. Germline CDR1 is SGDLS and CDR2 is YYNGEE.

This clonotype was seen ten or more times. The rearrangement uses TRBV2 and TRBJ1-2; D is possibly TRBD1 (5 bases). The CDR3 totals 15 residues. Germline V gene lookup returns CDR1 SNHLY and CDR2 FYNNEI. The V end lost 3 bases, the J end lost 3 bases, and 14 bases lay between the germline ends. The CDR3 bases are TGTGCCAGCAGTGATTGGGGGAGGACTCACTATGGCTACACCTTC. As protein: CASSDWGRTHYGYTF.

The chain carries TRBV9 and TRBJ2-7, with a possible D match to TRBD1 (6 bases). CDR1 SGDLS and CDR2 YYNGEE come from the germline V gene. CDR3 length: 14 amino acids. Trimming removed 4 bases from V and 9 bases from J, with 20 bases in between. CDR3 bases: TGTGCCAGCAGCCCCGGGACACTGGACTCCGGGCAGTACTTC. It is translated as CASSPGTLDSGQYF.

CDR3 loop: CAWNSGSRAGELFF. The CDR3 region has the DNA TGTGCCTGGAATAGCGGGAGCAGGGCCGGGGAGCTGTTTTTT. The chain couples TRBV30 to TRBJ2-2; 9 bases agree with TRBD2. CDR3 length equals 14 residues. CDR1 and CDR2 (germline): GTSNPN, SVGIG (reference sequence). V lost 4 bases and J lost 6; bases outside the gene matches: 6.

The CDR3 nucleotides read TGTGCCAGCAGCTCCCGACAGGGCTCCAAAAACATTCAGTACTTC. This sequence encodes CASSSRQGSKNIQYF. V and J are TRBV7-2 and TRBJ2-4; 7 bases agree with TRBD1. Trimming took 4 bases from V and 2 from J; bases not matched to a gene: 5. CDR1 is SGHTA and CDR2 is FQGNSA in the germline V gene. CDR3 length equals 15 residues. Full variable domain (outside the CDR3, taken from reference TRBV7-2 and TRBJ2-4): GAGVSQSPSNKVTEKGKDVELRCDPISGHTALYWYRQSLGQGLEFLIYFQGNSAPDKSGLPSDRFSAERTGGSVSTLTIQRTQQEDSAVYLCASSSRQGSKNIQYFGAGTRLSVL.

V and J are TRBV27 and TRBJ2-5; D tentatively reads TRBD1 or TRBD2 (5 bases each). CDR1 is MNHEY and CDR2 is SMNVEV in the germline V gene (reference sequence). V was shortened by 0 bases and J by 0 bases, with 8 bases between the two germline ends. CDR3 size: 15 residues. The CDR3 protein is CASSLSWGYQETQYF. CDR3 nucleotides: TGTGCCAGCAGTTTATCGTGGGGGTACCAAGAGACCCAGTACTTC.

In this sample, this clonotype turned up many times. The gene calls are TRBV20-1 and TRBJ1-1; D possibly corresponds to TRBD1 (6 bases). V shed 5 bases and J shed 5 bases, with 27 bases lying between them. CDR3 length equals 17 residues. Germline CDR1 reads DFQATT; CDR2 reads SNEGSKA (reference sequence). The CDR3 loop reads CSAVHGRGGPGVTEAFF. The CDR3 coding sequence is TGCAGTGCTGTCCACGGCCGGGGGGGGCCTGGGGTTACTGAAGCTTTCTTT.

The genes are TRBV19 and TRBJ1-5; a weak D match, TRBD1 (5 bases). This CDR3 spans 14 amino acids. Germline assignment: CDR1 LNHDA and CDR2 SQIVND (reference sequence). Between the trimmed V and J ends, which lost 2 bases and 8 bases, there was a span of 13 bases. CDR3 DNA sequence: TGTGCCAGTAGTATACCCCAGGGCAGGGAGCCCCAGCATTTT. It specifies CASSIPQGREPQHF.

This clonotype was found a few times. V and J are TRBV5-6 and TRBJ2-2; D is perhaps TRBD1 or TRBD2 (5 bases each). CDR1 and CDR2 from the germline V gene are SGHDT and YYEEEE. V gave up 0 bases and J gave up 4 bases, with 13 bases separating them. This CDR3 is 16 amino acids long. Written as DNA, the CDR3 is TGTGCCAGCAGCTTGGCCGGCGTTGGGGGCACCGGGGAGCTGTTTTTT. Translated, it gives CASSLAGVGGTGELFF.

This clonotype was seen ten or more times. The DNA of the CDR3 is TGTGCCAGCAGCTTAGCGGGTGGGGACGGGTACGAGCAGTACTTC. The encoded protein is CASSLAGGDGYEQYF. The gene calls are TRBV7-2 and TRBJ2-7; the D gene could be TRBD1 or TRBD2 (5 bases each). Trimming stripped 0 bases from V and 4 bases from J, with 13 bases between. The CDR3 spans 15 residues. Germline values: CDR1 SGHTA, CDR2 FQGNSA.

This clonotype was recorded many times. The CDR3 sequence: CASSPSMVYEQYF. DNA of the CDR3: TGTGCCAGCAGTCCGAGTATGGTCTACGAGCAGTACTTC. The rearrangement uses TRBV11-2 and TRBJ2-7, with D hard to call. Germline CDR1 is SGHAT and CDR2 is FQNNGV. V dropped 6 bases and J dropped 3 bases, with 12 bases sitting between them. CDR3 length equals 13 residues. Combining the CDR3 with reference TRBV11-2 and TRBJ2-7 gives the whole variable domain EAGVAQSPRYKIIEKRQSVAFWCNPISGHATLYWYQQILGQGPKLLIQFQNNGVVDDSQLPKDRFSAERLKGVDSTLKIQPAKLEDSAVYLCASSPSMVYEQYFGPGTRLTVT.

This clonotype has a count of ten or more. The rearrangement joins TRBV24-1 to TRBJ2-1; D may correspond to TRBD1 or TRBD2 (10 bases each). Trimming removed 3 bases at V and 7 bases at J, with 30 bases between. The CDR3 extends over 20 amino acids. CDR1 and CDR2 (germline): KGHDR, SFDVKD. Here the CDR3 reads CATSDAGTGEAGGLQNEQFF. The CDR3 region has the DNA TGTGCCACCAGTGATGCCGGGACAGGGGAAGCGGGAGGGCTTCAAAATGAGCAGTTCTTC.